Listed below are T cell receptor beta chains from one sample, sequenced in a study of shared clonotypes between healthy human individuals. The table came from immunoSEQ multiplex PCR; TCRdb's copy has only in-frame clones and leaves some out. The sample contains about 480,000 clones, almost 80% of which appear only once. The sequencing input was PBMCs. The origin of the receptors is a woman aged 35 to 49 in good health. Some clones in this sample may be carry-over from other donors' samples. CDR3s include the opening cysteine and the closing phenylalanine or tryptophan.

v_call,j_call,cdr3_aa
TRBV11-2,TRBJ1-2,CASSLEYRANYGYTF
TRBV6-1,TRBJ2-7,CASSLAGPNYEQYF
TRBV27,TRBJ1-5,CASAFTGAFNQPQHF
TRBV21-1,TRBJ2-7,CASCPPGTGHYEQYF
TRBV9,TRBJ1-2,CASSVASGNYGYTF
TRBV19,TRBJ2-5,CASSIADRELQETQYF
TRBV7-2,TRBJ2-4,CASSPRGTRYFKNIQYF
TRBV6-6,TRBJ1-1,CASSYSTRGDEAFF
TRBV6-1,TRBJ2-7,CASSVGWRTDEQYF
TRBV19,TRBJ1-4,CAVSKRGGNEKLFF
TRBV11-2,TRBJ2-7,CASSLGQGPYEQYF
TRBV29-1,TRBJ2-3,CSVGWDRGRDTQYF
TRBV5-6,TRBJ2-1,CASSPLIVGTSGNEQFF
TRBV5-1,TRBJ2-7,CASSLGLGSSYEQYF
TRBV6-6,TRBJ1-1,CASRVRGYMDEAFF
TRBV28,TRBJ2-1,CASSLGREQFF
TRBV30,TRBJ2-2,CAWRSRDRDSGELFF
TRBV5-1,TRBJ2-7,CASSFSGGYEQYF
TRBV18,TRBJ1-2,CASSAIQGTGSGGYTF
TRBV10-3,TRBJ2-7,CAISETGGKREISYEQYF
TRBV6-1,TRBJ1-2,CASSLQGPANYGYTF
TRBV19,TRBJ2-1,CASSYAGIRDEQFF
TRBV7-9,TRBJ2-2,CASNNKYPGQSTGELFF
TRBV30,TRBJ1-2,CAWSAPANYGYTF
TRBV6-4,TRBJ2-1,CASSSSSGGSSYNEQFF
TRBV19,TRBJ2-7,CASSRQGVGYEQYF
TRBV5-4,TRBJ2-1,CASSHSWGTTEQFF
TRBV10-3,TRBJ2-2,CAISDSADTGELFF
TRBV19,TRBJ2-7,CASSTQGKGEQYF
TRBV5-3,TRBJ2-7,CARRDGGPYEQYF
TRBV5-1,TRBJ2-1,CASSLEASGSSYNEQFF
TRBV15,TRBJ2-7,CAADRAYEQYF
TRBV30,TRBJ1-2,CARQGRGKEGYTF